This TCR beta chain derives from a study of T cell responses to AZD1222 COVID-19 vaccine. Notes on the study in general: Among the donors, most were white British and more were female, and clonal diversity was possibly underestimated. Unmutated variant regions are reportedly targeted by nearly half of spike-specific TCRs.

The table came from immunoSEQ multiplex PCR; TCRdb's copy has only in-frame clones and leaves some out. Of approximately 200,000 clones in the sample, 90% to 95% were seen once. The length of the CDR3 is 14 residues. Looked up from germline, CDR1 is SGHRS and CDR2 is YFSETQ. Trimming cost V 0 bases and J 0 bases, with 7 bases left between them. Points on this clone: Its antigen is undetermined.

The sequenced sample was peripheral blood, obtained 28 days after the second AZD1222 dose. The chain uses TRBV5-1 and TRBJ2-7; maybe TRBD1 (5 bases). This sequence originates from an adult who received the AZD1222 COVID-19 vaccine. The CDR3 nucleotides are TGCGCCAGCAGCTTGGACAGGAGCTCCTACGAGCAGTACTTC. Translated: CASSLDRSSYEQYF.